This T cell receptor (beta chain) was captured by sequencing in a study of control samples from healthy donors and cancer patients. Generated by immunoSEQ multiplex PCR, the TCRdb table keeps only in-frame clones and is missing some. The sample lists 100,000 to 150,000 clones, over 75% occurring once. The ends lost 0 bases at V and 2 bases at J; junction bases unmatched: 3. Germline CDR1 SGHDN, CDR2 FVKESK. The CDR3 loop spans 15 amino acids. Sequencing used blood. The clonotype originates from a man in his forties or fifties in good health. The chain recombines TRBV14 with TRBJ2-7, with TRBD2 matching over 8 bases. CDR3 amino acids: CASSQDAGGAYEQYF. In DNA, the CDR3 is TGTGCCAGCAGCCAAGACGCGGGGGGCGCCTACGAGCAGTACTTC.